This passage covers 14 T cell receptor beta chains from one sample sequenced in a study of shared clonotypes between healthy human individuals. Method: immunoSEQ multiplex PCR; TCRdb's copy keeps in-frame clones and lacks some. The sample lists approximately 530,000 clones, 90% to 96% occurring once. Specimen: naive CD4+ T cells sorted from blood. Indicated subset: CD45RA+ positively selected. These receptor sequences come from a woman under 40 in good health.

The chain carries TRBV4-1 and TRBJ2-3; D is unclear. Germline values: CDR1 MGHRA, CDR2 YSYEKL. The CDR3 totals 14 residues. V was trimmed by 1 base and J by 5 bases, leaving 10 bases between them. The CDR3 loop is CASSQAPWGDTQYF. The DNA of the CDR3 is TGCGCCAGCAGCCAAGCGCCTTGGGGAGATACGCAGTATTTT.

The J gene is TRBJ2-2, the V gene TRBV11-2; 8 nucleotides agree with TRBD1. This CDR3 has 14 amino acids. CDR1 and CDR2 from the germline V gene are SGHAT and FQNNGV. V was pared by 5 bases and J by 4 bases, with 3 bases of the junction left unmatched. The CDR3 coding sequence is TGTGCCAGCAGCGGAACAGGGGGCACCGGGGAGCTGTTTTTT. Protein sequence: CASSGTGGTGELFF.

This chain uses TRBV28 with TRBJ2-7, with D possibly matching TRBD2 (6 bases). Germline V gene lookup returns CDR1 MDHEN and CDR2 SYDVKM. Trimming took 6 bases from V and 1 from J, leaving 7 bases between them. CDR3 length equals 12 residues. CDR3 DNA: TGTGCCAGCAGCCGGGGGTCCTACGAGCAGTACTTC. Translated, it gives CASSRGSYEQYF.

This clone occurred once. The J gene is TRBJ2-3, the V gene TRBV2; TRBD2 matches at 11 bases. The CDR3 loop spans 16 amino acids. The germline gives CDR1 SNHLY, CDR2 FYNNEI. V was clipped by 6 bases and J by 3 bases; unmatched bases: 8. CDR3 DNA sequence: TGTGCCAGCAGGGCCCGACTAGCGGGGATAACAGATACGCAGTATTTT. Translation gives CASRARLAGITDTQYF. Using reference TRBV2 and TRBJ2-3 for the parts outside the CDR3, the full variable domain is EPEVTQTPSHQVTQMGQEVILRCVPISNHLYFYWYRQILGQKVEFLVSFYNNEISEKSEIFDDQFSVERPDGSNFTLKIRSTKLEDSAMYFCASRARLAGITDTQYFGPGTRLTVL.

The rearrangement links TRBV28 to TRBJ1-1; D is uncertain. This CDR3 comprises 14 residues. Germline V gene lookup returns CDR1 MDHEN and CDR2 SYDVKM. Trimming stripped 8 bases from V and 0 bases from J, with 13 bases between. CDR3 DNA sequence: TGTGCCAGCGGCTTTCCCGGGGTGAACACTGAAGCTTTCTTT. This translates into CASGFPGVNTEAFF.

The V and J genes are TRBV29-1 and TRBJ2-1; D ambiguous. This CDR3 comprises 13 residues. CDR1 and CDR2 from the germline V gene are SQVTM and ANQGSEA. Trimming cost V 2 bases and J 8 bases, with 13 bases left between them. CDR3 region: CSVERAGGDEQFF. In DNA form, the CDR3 reads TGCAGCGTTGAACGGGCCGGTGGGGATGAGCAGTTCTTC.

The J gene is TRBJ2-3, the V gene TRBV4-1; no firm D call. The CDR3 is 12 amino acids. The V gene's germline CDR1 is MGHRA and CDR2 YSYEKL. V shed 1 base and J shed 5 bases, with 4 bases lying between them. CDR3 residues: CASSQVGDTQYF. For the CDR3, the DNA is TGCGCCAGCAGCCAAGTTGGAGATACGCAGTATTTT.

V usage is TRBV19 and J usage is TRBJ2-5, with 12 bases fitting TRBD2. The DNA end favors TRBJ2-7, so the J call may be wrong. Germline V gene data show CDR1 as LNHDA and CDR2 as SQIVND (reference sequence). The CDR3 totals 15 residues. The CDR3 reads CASSETSGSSYEQYF. CDR3 DNA sequence: TGTGCCAGTAGCGAGACTAGCGGGAGCTCCTACGAGCAGTACTTC.

V and J are TRBV12-5 and TRBJ2-1; 10 nucleotides match TRBD1. The germline gives CDR1 LGHNT, CDR2 FRNRAP. The CDR3 has 17 amino acids. With 0 bases clipped from V and 7 bases from J, the junction kept 9 bases outside the gene matches. The CDR3 coding sequence is TGTGCTAGTGGTTTGGTACTGGGGACAGGGGCTGGGAATGAGCAGTTCTTC. It codes for CASGLVLGTGAGNEQFF.

V usage is TRBV10-3 and J usage is TRBJ1-6; D gene ambiguous. Trimming removed 10 bases at V and 0 bases at J, with 13 bases between. This CDR3 is 15 amino acids long. Germline V gives CDR1 ENHRY, CDR2 SYGVKD. The CDR3 nucleotides are TGTGCCACCCATGAGGGAGGCTCCTATAATTCACCCCTCCACTTT. Its translation is CATHEGGSYNSPLHF.

The rearrangement uses TRBV4-1 and TRBJ2-2; 9 bases agree with TRBD2. Germline CDR1 is MGHRA and CDR2 is YSYEKL. The CDR3 runs 17 residues. V trimming: 0 bases; J trimming: 6 bases; junction bases outside the gene matches: 8. For the CDR3, the DNA is TGCGCCAGCAGCCAAGACGGGTTAGCGGGAGTTCCCGGGGAGCTGTTTTTT. It is translated as CASSQDGLAGVPGELFF.

This clone was recorded once. The chain employs TRBV19 and TRBJ2-7; TRBD2 matches at 8 bases. The CDR3 runs to 13 residues. The V and J ends lost 3 bases and 4 bases, in that order; junction bases with no gene match: 2. Germline values: CDR1 LNHDA, CDR2 SQIVND (reference sequence). CDR3 protein: CASSITSGYEQYF. DNA for the CDR3: TGTGCCAGTAGTATCACTAGCGGATACGAGCAGTACTTC.

The chain carries TRBV7-5 and TRBJ1-3. TRBV7-5 is an annotated pseudogene. The CDR3 sequence is 16 residues long. This CDR3 is CVRRQDGDSRGNTIYF. The CDR3 nucleotides are TGTGTCAGAAGACAAGATGGGGACTCCCGAGGAAACACCATATATTTT.

In nucleotides, the CDR3 is TGTGCCAGCAGCTTATGGGCGGAGAACACTGAAGCTTTCTTT. Translating gives CASSLWAENTEAFF. V usage is TRBV7-2 and J usage is TRBJ1-1; D is unresolved. The CDR3 runs 14 residues. Trimming took off 2 bases at V and 1 base at J, with 8 bases between the two ends. Looked up from germline, CDR1 is SGHTA and CDR2 is FQGNSA. Full variable domain (rest looked up from reference TRBV7-2 and TRBJ1-1): GAGVSQSPSNKVTEKGKDVELRCDPISGHTALYWYRQSLGQGLEFLIYFQGNSAPDKSGLPSDRFSAERTGGSVSTLTIQRTQQEDSAVYLCASSLWAENTEAFFGQGTRLTVV.